This T cell receptor (beta chain) was documented in a study of blood T cell repertoires in COVID-19. This CDR3 spans 15 amino acids. Per germline, CDR1 LNHDA and CDR2 SQIVND (reference sequence). Trimming removed 7 bases at V and 7 bases at J, with 17 bases between. Sequencing used immunoSEQ multiplex PCR; TCRdb keeps in-frame clones, though not all of them. Of about 170,000 clones listed, under 90% were seen once; the top ten hold about an eighth. The sample taken for sequencing was PBMCs or T cells enriched from blood (not recorded which). The chain combines TRBV19 with TRBJ1-6, with TRBD1 as a possible D gene (5 bases). The sequence was obtained from a man over 45 who had recovered from COVID-19. The CDR3 protein is CASTYGGLFNSPLHF. The CDR3 region has the DNA TGTGCCAGTACCTATGGGGGACTTTTCAATTCACCCCTCCACTTT.